The text below deals with one T cell receptor (beta chain). Its antigen is not yet known. Nothing much larger sits one base from this clone, and base qualities are not available. The CDR1 and CDR2 encoded by the germline V gene are MDHEN and SYDVKM. V is shortened by 3 bases, J by 2 bases, and the region joining them spans 8 bases. Measured from the cysteine to the phenylalanine, the CDR3 is 15 residues long. Only the CDR3 DNA is retained, 45 bases long and in frame from the first base. Conventional CD4+ T cells were purified from blood as CD25-low CD127-high cells before genomic DNA extraction. Eight healthy control donors served as the comparison group for repertoire analyses. This sample stems from a study of regulatory and conventional T cells in RAG deficiency (dated by TCRdb to 2017 to 2019). About the full investigation: High-throughput TCR beta sequencing was used to compare the diversity and composition of the Treg, conventional CD4+ and CD8+ T cell repertoires of RAG-deficient patients with those of healthy controls.

Overall study results and their limits: For some subjects, some analyses of T-cell subsets were not performed. Rather than being bona fide Treg cells, the sorted CD25-high CD127-low cells in Omenn syndrome patients may represent peripherally activated cells. Compared with controls, Omenn syndrome and CID/AS patients had about 97-fold fewer unique TCR beta sequences in Treg cells, whereas the reduction in the other subsets was roughly 9.8-fold. Markedly lower Shannon entropy and higher Simpson indices were observed in RAG-deficient patients than in control T-cell subpopulations. Shorter CDR3 lengths were found in all patient T-cell subsets, and >85% Treg-Tconv repertoire overlap at nucleotide and amino acid level was observed in Omenn syndrome patients.

Libraries were made using the immunoSEQ multiplex PCR assay. Rearranged TCR beta chain products were amplified from the genomic DNA of sorted T-cell subsets and were then sequenced. Turning to the authors' computational methods: Repertoire diversity of productive TCR beta rearrangements was quantified using Shannon entropy and Simpson indices. Clonal expansion was assessed by the summed frequency of the 100 most abundant productive TCR beta clonotypes among total reads. A self-reactivity index based on amino acid usage at CDR3beta positions 6 and 7 was applied to the TRB repertoires. Two-way ANOVA was used for repertoire analyses, and Student t or Mann-Whitney tests were used for flow cytometric analyses. TCRdb provides this immuneACCESS table in a form limited to in-frame rearrangements. Some clones are lacking; in checked studies, under half of them reflect an unresolved V gene, and why the rest are absent is not known. That table is the source of V, J and clone size, and D and trimming were worked out from the DNA. The sample table records roughly 34,000 clones; 76% of these occur just once. Around 3.4% of the sample is held by the ten biggest clonotypes.

This same sample was also part of a study on regulatory T cells. The second paper further reports: The multiplex PCR used 52 forward TRBV primers and 13 reverse TRBJ primers, with assay-based and computational corrections for amplification bias. Repertoires from patients had restricted unique TRB V-J pairs and skewed V and J gene usage, with the strongest effect in regulatory T cells. The study compared T-cell receptor beta repertoires of sorted regulatory, conventional CD4+ and CD8+ T cells in CD3G-deficient patients with those in healthy controls. Ficoll density separation was used to isolate peripheral blood mononuclear cells. Within the immunoSEQ assay, multiplex PCR amplified rearranged TRB loci from genomic DNA. TRB amplicons were sequenced using an Illumina HiSeq platform. Raw sequences were error-filtered and aligned to reference gene sequences by custom algorithms and were subsequently analyzed with the immunoSEQ online tools. Frequencies of productive and nonproductive TRB rearrangements were evaluated among both unique and total sequences. Groups were compared by t tests, Mann-Whitney tests or two-way ANOVA performed in Prism software.

This TCR was sampled from a human donor in good health. Material for sequencing was CD4+ effector T cells sorted from blood. The receptor chain draws on TRBV28 and TRBJ1-6; the D gene is unclear. The sequence in DNA is TGTGCCAGCAGTTTGGGCGGAGCCTATAATTCACCCCTCCACTTT. This encodes CASSLGGAYNSPLHF.